This T cell receptor (beta chain) comes out of a study of Ad26.COV2.S vaccination and SARS-CoV-2 variants (dated by TCRdb to the early 2020s). In terms of the full investigation: TCRbeta repertoire sequencing was used to assess the specificity and breadth of SARS-CoV-2-reactive T cell receptors after Ad26.COV2.S vaccination. A total of around 32 samples were included in the TCR-sequenced set, comprising roughly 19 Ad26.COV2.S vaccine recipients, 5 placebo recipients and 8 SARS-CoV-2 convalescent individuals.

V is pared back by 6 bases and J by 7 bases, with 13 bases lying between the germline termini. From the cysteine up to the phenylalanine, the CDR3 has a length of 13 residues. Only the CDR3 part of the read is kept: 39 bases, read in frame from the first base. CDR1 and CDR2 are drawn from the germline V gene: SGHTA, FQGTGA. Details on this clone: This receptor's antigen is unknown. One base away there is no much larger clone; base qualities are not given.

Overall study outcomes, separate from this receptor: It was noted by the authors that total T cell responses may have been underestimated by the TCR breadth and depth analyses. Vaccine and placebo recipients had comparable non-spike TCR breadth, which fits with the vaccine containing only spike. Substantial breadth of spike-specific CD8+ and CD4+ T cell responses was reported after vaccination. Compared with placebo recipients, Ad26.COV2.S recipients showed higher spike-specific TCR breadth (P = 0.0014).

The time point label, as the study defines it: individuals recovered from natural SARS-CoV-2 infection. TCRbeta CDR3 regions were sequenced with the immunoSEQ Assay. After extraction, genomic DNA underwent amplification by bias-controlled multiplex PCR, followed by high-throughput sequencing. Per the original workflow: To quantify the absolute abundance of every unique TCRbeta CDR3 region, sequences were collapsed and filtered. T cell fraction was estimated by normalizing TCRbeta template counts to usable DNA, with usable DNA measured through amplification of reference genes found in all nucleated cells. Repertoire TCRs were annotated as SARS-CoV-2-specific when V gene, CDR3 amino acid sequence and J gene were exactly matched to a known reactive TCR set. The reference SARS-CoV-2 TCR set was derived from MIRA and filtered for enrichment in COVID-19-positive ImmuneCODE repertoires, a step that removed public or cross-reactive TCRs. Based on the MIRA antigens, annotated TCRs were further analysed at the level of specific ORF or position within ORF. Breadth was defined as annotated unique rearrangements over total unique productive rearrangements; depth was the summed frequency of those rearrangements. Two-sided Wilcoxon rank-sum tests were used to compare TCR breadth between groups. TCRdb holds this immuneACCESS table with in-frame rearrangements only. Some clones are missing; in checked studies, unresolved V genes explain under half, and the rest has no known cause. D and trimming were read from the DNA, whereas the V and J calls and clone size are those reported in that table. The sample table shows about 100,000 clones, and around 80% are seen once. Of the sample, around 16% is held by the ten largest clones.

This specimen was peripheral blood, taken after recovery from COVID-19. This clonotype was sampled from a human donor who had recovered from COVID-19. The chain was built from TRBV7-3 and TRBJ1-5; the D region possibly corresponds to TRBD1 (5 bases align). The CDR3 reads as follows: CASSPQGDQPQHF. The DNA sequence reads TGTGCCAGCAGTCCTCAGGGAGACCAGCCCCAGCATTTT.